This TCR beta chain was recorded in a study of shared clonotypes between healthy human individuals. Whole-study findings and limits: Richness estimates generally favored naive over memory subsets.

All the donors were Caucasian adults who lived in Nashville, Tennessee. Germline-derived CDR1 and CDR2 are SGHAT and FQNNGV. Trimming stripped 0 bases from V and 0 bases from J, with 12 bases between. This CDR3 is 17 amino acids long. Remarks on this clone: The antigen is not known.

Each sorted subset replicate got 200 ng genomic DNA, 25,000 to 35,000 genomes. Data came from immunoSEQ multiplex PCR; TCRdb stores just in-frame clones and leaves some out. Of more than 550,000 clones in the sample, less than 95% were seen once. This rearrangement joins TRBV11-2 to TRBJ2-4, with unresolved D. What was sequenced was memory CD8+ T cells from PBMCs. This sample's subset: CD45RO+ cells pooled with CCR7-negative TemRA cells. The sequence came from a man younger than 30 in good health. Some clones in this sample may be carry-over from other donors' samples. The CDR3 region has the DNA TGTGCCAGCAGCTTAGATTGGAGTAGGACAGCCAAAAACATTCAGTACTTC. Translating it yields CASSLDWSRTAKNIQYF. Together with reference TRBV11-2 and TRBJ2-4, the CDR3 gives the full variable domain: EAGVAQSPRYKIIEKRQSVAFWCNPISGHATLYWYQQILGQGPKLLIQFQNNGVVDDSQLPKDRFSAERLKGVDSTLKIQPAKLEDSAVYLCASSLDWSRTAKNIQYFGAGTRLSVL.